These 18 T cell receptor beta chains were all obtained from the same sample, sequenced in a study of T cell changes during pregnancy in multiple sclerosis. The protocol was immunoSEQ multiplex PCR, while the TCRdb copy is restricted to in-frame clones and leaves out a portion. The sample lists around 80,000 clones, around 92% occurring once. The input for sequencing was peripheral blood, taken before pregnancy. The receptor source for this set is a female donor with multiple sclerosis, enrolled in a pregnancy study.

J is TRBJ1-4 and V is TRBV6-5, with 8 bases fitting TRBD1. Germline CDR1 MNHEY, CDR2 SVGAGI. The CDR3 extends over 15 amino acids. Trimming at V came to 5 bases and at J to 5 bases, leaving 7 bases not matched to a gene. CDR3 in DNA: TGTGCCAGCAGTACGGTACAGGGGGGGAATGAAAAACTGTTTTTT. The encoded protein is CASSTVQGGNEKLFF.

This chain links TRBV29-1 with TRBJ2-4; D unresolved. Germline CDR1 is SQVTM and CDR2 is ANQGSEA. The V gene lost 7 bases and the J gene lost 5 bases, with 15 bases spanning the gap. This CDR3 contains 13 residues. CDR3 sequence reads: CSALPPRENIQYF. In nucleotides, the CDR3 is TGCAGCGCCCTCCCCCCACGGGAAAACATTCAGTACTTC.

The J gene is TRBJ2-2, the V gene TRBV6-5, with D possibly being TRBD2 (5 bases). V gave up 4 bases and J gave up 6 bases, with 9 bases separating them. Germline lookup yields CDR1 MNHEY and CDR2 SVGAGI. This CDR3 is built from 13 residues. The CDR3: CASSFGGSGELFF. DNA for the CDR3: TGTGCCAGCAGTTTCGGCGGGTCCGGGGAGCTGTTTTTT.

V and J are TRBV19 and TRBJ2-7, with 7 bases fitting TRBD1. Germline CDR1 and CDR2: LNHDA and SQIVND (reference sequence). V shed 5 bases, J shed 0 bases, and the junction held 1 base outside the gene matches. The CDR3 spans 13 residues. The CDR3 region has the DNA TGTGCCAGTAGTCGACAGGGCTCCTACGAGCAGTACTTC. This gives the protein CASSRQGSYEQYF.

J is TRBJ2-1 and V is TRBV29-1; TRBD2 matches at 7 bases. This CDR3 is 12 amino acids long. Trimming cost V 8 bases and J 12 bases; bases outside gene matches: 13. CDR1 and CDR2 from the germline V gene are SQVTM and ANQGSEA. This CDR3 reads CSLLSLGEGQFF. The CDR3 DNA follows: TGCAGCCTCCTGAGCCTAGGGGAGGGGCAGTTCTTC.

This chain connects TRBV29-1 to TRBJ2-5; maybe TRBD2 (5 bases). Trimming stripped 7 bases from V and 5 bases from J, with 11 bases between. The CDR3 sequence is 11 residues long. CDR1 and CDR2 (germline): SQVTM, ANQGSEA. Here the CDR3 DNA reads TGCAGCGCCGGGGAGTGGGAGACCCAGTACTTC. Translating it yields CSAGEWETQYF.

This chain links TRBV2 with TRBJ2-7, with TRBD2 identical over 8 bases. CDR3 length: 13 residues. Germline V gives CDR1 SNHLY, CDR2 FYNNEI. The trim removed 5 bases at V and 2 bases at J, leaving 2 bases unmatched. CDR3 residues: CASSTSGPYEQYF. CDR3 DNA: TGTGCCAGCAGTACTAGCGGACCCTACGAGCAGTACTTC.

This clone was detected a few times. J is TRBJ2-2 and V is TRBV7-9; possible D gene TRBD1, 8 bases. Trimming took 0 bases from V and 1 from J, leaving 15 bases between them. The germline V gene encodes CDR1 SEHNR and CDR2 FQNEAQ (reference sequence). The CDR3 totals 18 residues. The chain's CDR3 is CASSLASTGGENTGELFF. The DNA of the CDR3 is TGTGCCAGCAGCTTAGCTTCAACAGGGGGGGAGAACACCGGGGAGCTGTTTTTT.

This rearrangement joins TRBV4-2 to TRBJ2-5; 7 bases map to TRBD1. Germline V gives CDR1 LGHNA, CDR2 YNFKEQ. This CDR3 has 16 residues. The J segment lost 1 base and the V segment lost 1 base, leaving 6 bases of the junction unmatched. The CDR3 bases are TGTGCCAGCAGCCAAGCTCGCAGGGGGATCCAAGAGACCCAGTACTTC. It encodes CASSQARRGIQETQYF.

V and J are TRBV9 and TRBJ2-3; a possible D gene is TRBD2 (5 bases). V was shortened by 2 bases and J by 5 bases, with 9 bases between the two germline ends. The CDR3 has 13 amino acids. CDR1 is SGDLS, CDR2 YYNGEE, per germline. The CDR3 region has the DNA TGTGCCAGCAGCGTCGACTACCTAGATACGCAGTATTTT. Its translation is CASSVDYLDTQYF.

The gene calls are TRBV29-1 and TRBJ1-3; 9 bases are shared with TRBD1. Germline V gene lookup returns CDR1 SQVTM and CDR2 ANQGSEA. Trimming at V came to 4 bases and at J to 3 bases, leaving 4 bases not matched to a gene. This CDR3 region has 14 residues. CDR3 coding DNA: TGCAGCGTTGGGGGACAGGGCTTTGGAAACACCATATATTTT. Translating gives CSVGGQGFGNTIYF. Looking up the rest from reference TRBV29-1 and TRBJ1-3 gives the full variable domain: SAVISQKPSRDICQRGTSLTIQCQVDSQVTMMFWYRQQPGQSLTLIATANQGSEATYESGFVIDKFPISRPNLTFSTLTVSNMSPEDSSIYLCSVGGQGFGNTIYFGEGSWLTVV.

As DNA, the CDR3 is TGTGCCAGCAGCTTACCTATTTACAATGAGCAGTTCTTC. Its translation: CASSLPIYNEQFF. The J gene is TRBJ2-1, the V gene TRBV11-1, with D unresolved. The ends were cut back, 2 bases at V and 4 bases at J, with 6 bases in the middle. Per the germline V gene, CDR1 is SGHAT and CDR2 is FQDESV (reference sequence). The CDR3 is 13 amino acids.

The CDR3 coding sequence is TGTGCCAGCAGTTTAAAAGGAGGGGTTAAAACTGAAGCTTTCTTT. Amino acids: CASSLKGGVKTEAFF. The chain links TRBV27 to TRBJ1-1, with D perhaps TRBD1 (5 bases). The CDR3 is 15 residues long. V shed 2 bases and J shed 5 bases, with 15 bases lying between them. Germline V gives CDR1 MNHEY, CDR2 SMNVEV (reference sequence).

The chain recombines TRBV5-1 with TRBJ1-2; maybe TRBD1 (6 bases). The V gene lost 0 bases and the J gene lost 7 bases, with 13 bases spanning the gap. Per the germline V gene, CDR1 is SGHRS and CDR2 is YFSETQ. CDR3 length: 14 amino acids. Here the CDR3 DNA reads TGCGCCAGCAGCTTGGACAGGGCGACGTTTGGCTACACCTTC. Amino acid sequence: CASSLDRATFGYTF.

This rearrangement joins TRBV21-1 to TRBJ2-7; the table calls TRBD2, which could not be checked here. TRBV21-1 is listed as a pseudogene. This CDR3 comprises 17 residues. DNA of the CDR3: TGTGCCAGCAGCAAAGAGCTAGCGGAGGATTCTACCTACGAGCAGTACTTC. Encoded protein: CASSKELAEDSTYEQYF.

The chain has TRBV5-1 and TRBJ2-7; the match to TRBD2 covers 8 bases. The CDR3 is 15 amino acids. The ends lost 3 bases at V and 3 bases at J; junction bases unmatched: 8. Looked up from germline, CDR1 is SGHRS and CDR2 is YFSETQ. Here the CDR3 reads CASSSGGGTGYEQYF. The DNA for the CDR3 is TGCGCCAGCAGCTCGGGGGGGGGTACGGGCTACGAGCAGTACTTC.

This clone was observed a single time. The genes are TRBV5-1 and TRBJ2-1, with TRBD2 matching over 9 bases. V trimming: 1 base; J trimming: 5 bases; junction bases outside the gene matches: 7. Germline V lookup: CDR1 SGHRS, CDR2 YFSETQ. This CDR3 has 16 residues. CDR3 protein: CASSLLGGRVHNEQFF. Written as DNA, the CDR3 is TGCGCCAGCAGCTTGTTGGGCGGGAGGGTCCACAATGAGCAGTTCTTC.

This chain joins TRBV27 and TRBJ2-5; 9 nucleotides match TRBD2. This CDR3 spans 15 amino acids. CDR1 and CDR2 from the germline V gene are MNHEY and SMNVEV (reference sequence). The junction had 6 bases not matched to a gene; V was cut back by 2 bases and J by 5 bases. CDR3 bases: TGTGCCAGCAGTTTAGTAGCGGGAGTGGTGGAGACCCAGTACTTC. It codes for CASSLVAGVVETQYF.